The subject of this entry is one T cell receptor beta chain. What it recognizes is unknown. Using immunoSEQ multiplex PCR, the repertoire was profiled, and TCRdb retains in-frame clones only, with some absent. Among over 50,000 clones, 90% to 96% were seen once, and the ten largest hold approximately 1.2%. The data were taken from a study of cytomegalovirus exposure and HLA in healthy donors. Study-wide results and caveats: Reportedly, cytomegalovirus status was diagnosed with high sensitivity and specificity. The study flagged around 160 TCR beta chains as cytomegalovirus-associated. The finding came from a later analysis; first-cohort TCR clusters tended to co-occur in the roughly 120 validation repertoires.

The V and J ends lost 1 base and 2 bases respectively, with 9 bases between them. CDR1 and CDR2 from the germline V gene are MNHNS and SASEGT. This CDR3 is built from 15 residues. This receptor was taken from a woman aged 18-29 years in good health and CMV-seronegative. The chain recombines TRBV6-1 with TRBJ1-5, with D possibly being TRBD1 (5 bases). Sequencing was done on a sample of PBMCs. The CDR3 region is CASSEGGGGNQPQHF. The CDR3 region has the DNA TGTGCCAGCAGTGAAGGTGGGGGGGGCAATCAGCCCCAGCATTTT.